Listed below are T cell receptor beta chains from one sample, sequenced in a study of regulatory T cells in long-lasting Graves disease. MiXCR, run by TCRdb on the multiplex PCR reads, gives a single entry per CDR3 protein. Of roughly 500,000 distinct CDR3 sequences in the sample, more than 10% were seen once. These same data were also listed under a study on T cells in Graves' hyperthyroidism and ophthalmopathy.

The sample here was peripheral blood mononuclear cells (PBMCs), taken at new diagnosis, from a patient treated with antithyroid drugs. The receptors stem from a woman aged 25 to 39 with Graves disease. Each CDR3 is given with its conserved first and last residue. Fields, in order: clone size, J gene, V gene, D gene, CDR3 protein, CDR3 DNA. A D gene is named only where the DNA matches it firmly. A clone size is listed for some rows: how often the clone was seen (once, few, many), or a class if it is expanded.

clone size: many; J gene: TRBJ1-4; V gene: TRBV6-1; D gene: NA; CDR3 protein: CASSPMTATNEKLFF; CDR3 DNA: TGTGCCAGCAGCCCGATGACAGCAACTAATGAAAAACTGTTTTTT
clone size: NA; J gene: TRBJ2-2; V gene: TRBV7-9; D gene: NA; CDR3 protein: CASSLGTSTGELFF; CDR3 DNA: TGTGCCAGCAGCTTAGGCACAAGCACCGGGGAGCTGTTTTTT
clone size: NA; J gene: TRBJ1-4; V gene: TRBV27; D gene: TRBD1; CDR3 protein: CASSSRGRTNEKLFF; CDR3 DNA: TGTGCCAGCAGTTCCAGGGGGCGGACTAATGAAAAACTGTTTTTT
clone size: many; J gene: TRBJ1-4; V gene: TRBV29-1; D gene: NA; CDR3 protein: CSVLDRGGNEKLFF; CDR3 DNA: TGCAGCGTTCTCGACAGAGGGGGTAATGAAAAACTGTTTTTT
clone size: many; J gene: TRBJ1-3; V gene: TRBV9; D gene: NA; CDR3 protein: CASSPRGGHAGNTIYF; CDR3 DNA: TGTGCCAGCAGCCCCCGAGGGGGACATGCGGGAAACACCATATATTTT
clone size: many; J gene: TRBJ1-1; V gene: TRBV20-1; D gene: NA; CDR3 protein: CSARDSFPLEAFF; CDR3 DNA: TGCAGTGCTAGAGATTCCTTCCCGCTTGAAGCTTTCTTT
clone size: few; J gene: TRBJ2-1; V gene: TRBV7-9; D gene: TRBD2; CDR3 protein: CASSLREVYNEQFF; CDR3 DNA: TGTGCCAGCAGCCTTCGGGAGGTTTACAATGAGCAGTTCTTC
clone size: many; J gene: TRBJ2-3; V gene: TRBV2; D gene: NA; CDR3 protein: CASSSDWRTDTQYF; CDR3 DNA: TGTGCCAGCAGTTCGGACTGGAGAACAGATACGCAGTATTTT
clone size: few; J gene: TRBJ1-1; V gene: TRBV18; D gene: NA; CDR3 protein: CASSPLVPASSWGAFF; CDR3 DNA: TGTGCCAGCTCACCACTCGTGCCCGCTAGCTCCTGGGGAGCTTTCTTT
clone size: many; J gene: TRBJ2-5; V gene: TRBV7-8; D gene: NA; CDR3 protein: CASSLLARVQETQYF; CDR3 DNA: TGTGCCAGCAGCTTGCTAGCAAGGGTCCAAGAGACCCAGTACTTC
clone size: few; J gene: TRBJ1-1; V gene: TRBV11-1; D gene: NA; CDR3 protein: CASSPGSSLGREAFF; CDR3 DNA: TGTGCCAGCAGCCCGGGTTCTTCCTTGGGCCGTGAAGCTTTCTTT
clone size: many; J gene: TRBJ2-1; V gene: TRBV5-1; D gene: NA; CDR3 protein: CASSLTTSFYNEQFF; CDR3 DNA: TGCGCCAGCAGCTTGACGACTAGTTTCTACAATGAGCAGTTCTTC
clone size: once; J gene: TRBJ2-1; V gene: TRBV19; D gene: TRBD2; CDR3 protein: CASSIIAGDSYNEQFF; CDR3 DNA: TGTGCCAGTAGTATTATAGCGGGTGACTCCTACAATGAGCAGTTCTTC
clone size: few; J gene: TRBJ2-2; V gene: TRBV2; D gene: NA; CDR3 protein: CATRVENTGELFF; CDR3 DNA: TGTGCCACCCGGGTGGAGAACACCGGGGAGCTGTTTTTT
clone size: many; J gene: TRBJ2-5; V gene: TRBV2; D gene: TRBD2; CDR3 protein: CASTERGWSETQYF; CDR3 DNA: TGTGCCAGCACTGAGCGGGGGTGGTCGGAGACCCAGTACTTC
clone size: NA; J gene: TRBJ2-5; V gene: TRBV28; D gene: TRBD1; CDR3 protein: CASSIPGDRGWETQYF; CDR3 DNA: TGTGCCAGCAGTATTCCGGGGGACAGGGGATGGGAGACCCAGTACTTC
clone size: many; J gene: TRBJ1-1; V gene: TRBV20-1; D gene: NA; CDR3 protein: CSARRSRANTEAFF; CDR3 DNA: TGCAGTGCTAGACGGTCCAGGGCGAACACTGAAGCTTTCTTT
clone size: once; J gene: TRBJ2-2; V gene: TRBV20-1; D gene: TRBD1; CDR3 protein: CSASGGRNTGELFF; CDR3 DNA: TGCAGTGCATCAGGGGGCCGGAACACCGGGGAGCTGTTTTTT
clone size: NA; J gene: TRBJ1-2; V gene: TRBV7-6; D gene: TRBD1; CDR3 protein: CASSSPGQGSRGYTF; CDR3 DNA: TGTGCCAGCAGCTCCCCGGGACAGGGGTCAAGAGGCTACACCTTC
clone size: many; J gene: TRBJ1-2; V gene: TRBV11-2; D gene: NA; CDR3 protein: CASSHLTGPYGYTF; CDR3 DNA: TGTGCCAGCAGCCACCTGACAGGCCCCTATGGCTACACCTTC
clone size: many; J gene: TRBJ2-5; V gene: TRBV9; D gene: NA; CDR3 protein: CASSVAGVETQYF; CDR3 DNA: TGTGCCAGCAGCGTAGCGGGTGTGGAGACCCAGTACTTC
clone size: NA; J gene: TRBJ1-2; V gene: TRBV6-2/TRBV6-3; D gene: NA; CDR3 protein: CASSSGQPPYGYTF; CDR3 DNA: TGTGCCAGCAGTTCCGGACAGCCCCCCTATGGCTACACCTTC
clone size: NA; J gene: TRBJ1-2; V gene: TRBV14; D gene: NA; CDR3 protein: CASSQDPGHGYGYTF; CDR3 DNA: TGTGCCAGCAGCCAAGACCCAGGACACGGCTATGGCTACACCTTC
clone size: many; J gene: TRBJ2-3; V gene: TRBV10-3; D gene: NA; CDR3 protein: CAISVVPSTDTQYF; CDR3 DNA: TGTGCCATCAGTGTGGTCCCTAGCACAGATACGCAGTATTTT
clone size: many; J gene: TRBJ1-5; V gene: TRBV2; D gene: TRBD1; CDR3 protein: CASSEFRDSNQPQHF; CDR3 DNA: TGTGCCAGCAGTGAATTCCGGGACAGTAATCAGCCCCAGCATTTT
clone size: many; J gene: TRBJ2-1; V gene: TRBV2; D gene: NA; CDR3 protein: CASSEAQRVGEEQFF; CDR3 DNA: TGTGCCAGCAGTGAAGCTCAGCGGGTAGGGGAAGAGCAGTTCTTC
clone size: many; J gene: TRBJ2-5; V gene: TRBV9; D gene: NA; CDR3 protein: CASSVEGREETQYF; CDR3 DNA: TGTGCCAGCAGCGTAGAAGGCAGGGAGGAGACCCAGTACTTC
clone size: many; J gene: TRBJ2-7; V gene: TRBV2; D gene: NA; CDR3 protein: CASSPWGYDEQYF; CDR3 DNA: TGTGCCAGCAGCCCTTGGGGGTACGACGAGCAGTACTTC
clone size: few; J gene: TRBJ2-3; V gene: TRBV9; D gene: NA; CDR3 protein: CASSPGVDTQYF; CDR3 DNA: TGTGCCAGCAGCCCAGGGGTAGATACGCAGTATTTT
clone size: many; J gene: TRBJ2-3; V gene: TRBV20-1; D gene: NA; CDR3 protein: CSARTGLQVTDTQYF; CDR3 DNA: TGCAGTGCGCGAACGGGCCTCCAGGTCACAGATACGCAGTATTTT
clone size: NA; J gene: TRBJ1-2; V gene: TRBV6-2/TRBV6-3; D gene: NA; CDR3 protein: CASSYSTPGYGYTF; CDR3 DNA: TGTGCCAGCAGTTACTCGACACCCGGCTATGGCTACACCTTC
clone size: many; J gene: TRBJ2-7; V gene: TRBV28; D gene: TRBD1; CDR3 protein: CASSTPGQGSYEQYF; CDR3 DNA: TGTGCCAGCAGTACCCCGGGACAGGGTTCCTACGAGCAGTACTTC
clone size: many; J gene: TRBJ1-1; V gene: TRBV19; D gene: NA; CDR3 protein: CASTVGMNTEAFF; CDR3 DNA: TGTGCCAGTACTGTGGGGATGAACACTGAAGCTTTCTTT
clone size: few; J gene: TRBJ2-7; V gene: TRBV7-9; D gene: TRBD1; CDR3 protein: CASSQPGRGHEQYF; CDR3 DNA: TGTGCCAGCAGCCAGCCCGGCAGGGGGCACGAGCAGTACTTC
clone size: many; J gene: TRBJ2-3; V gene: TRBV6-5; D gene: NA; CDR3 protein: CASSYAAGSFPDTQYF; CDR3 DNA: TGTGCCAGCAGTTACGCGGCAGGGAGTTTTCCAGATACGCAGTATTTT
clone size: few; J gene: TRBJ2-7; V gene: TRBV5-6; D gene: NA; CDR3 protein: CASSLGWNSYEQYF; CDR3 DNA: TGTGCCAGCAGCTTGGGGTGGAACTCCTACGAGCAGTACTTC
clone size: many; J gene: TRBJ1-4; V gene: TRBV6-5; D gene: TRBD1; CDR3 protein: CASSFRDSEKLFF; CDR3 DNA: TGTGCCAGCAGTTTCCGGGACAGCGAAAAACTGTTTTTT
clone size: NA; J gene: TRBJ2-2; V gene: TRBV27; D gene: TRBD2; CDR3 protein: CASSLVPAGRVSGELFF; CDR3 DNA: TGTGCCAGCAGTTTAGTACCAGCGGGAAGGGTGAGCGGGGAGCTGTTTTTT
clone size: many; J gene: TRBJ2-7; V gene: TRBV2; D gene: TRBD1; CDR3 protein: CASSDRGRFEQYF; CDR3 DNA: TGTGCCAGCAGTGACAGGGGGCGATTCGAGCAGTACTTC
clone size: many; J gene: TRBJ2-7; V gene: TRBV5-5; D gene: TRBD1; CDR3 protein: CASSSTGGWYEQYF; CDR3 DNA: TGTGCCAGCAGCTCAACAGGGGGTTGGTACGAGCAGTACTTC
clone size: NA; J gene: TRBJ2-5; V gene: TRBV5-8; D gene: TRBD2; CDR3 protein: CASNPLLAASRETQYF; CDR3 DNA: TGTGCCAGCAATCCCTTACTAGCGGCCTCCCGTGAGACCCAGTACTTC
clone size: many; J gene: TRBJ2-2; V gene: TRBV12-3/TRBV12-4; D gene: NA; CDR3 protein: CASSPQGNPNGELFF; CDR3 DNA: TGTGCCAGCAGTCCACAGGGAAACCCTAACGGGGAGCTGTTTTTT
clone size: few; J gene: TRBJ2-2; V gene: TRBV7-2; D gene: TRBD2; CDR3 protein: CASSEGLAGTNTGELFF; CDR3 DNA: TGTGCCAGCAGCGAAGGACTAGCGGGGACGAACACCGGGGAGCTGTTTTTT
clone size: NA; J gene: TRBJ2-3; V gene: TRBV18; D gene: NA; CDR3 protein: CASSDVRKPTQYF; CDR3 DNA: TGTGCCAGCTCCGACGTACGAAAACCTACGCAGTATTTT
clone size: NA; J gene: TRBJ2-1; V gene: TRBV7-8; D gene: NA; CDR3 protein: CASSTLTEYNEQFF; CDR3 DNA: TGTGCCAGCAGCACTTTGACAGAATACAATGAGCAGTTCTTC
clone size: many; J gene: TRBJ1-2; V gene: TRBV29-1; D gene: TRBD1; CDR3 protein: CSASSGQGESDGYTF; CDR3 DNA: TGCAGCGCCTCAAGTGGACAGGGGGAATCGGATGGCTACACCTTC
clone size: NA; J gene: TRBJ1-1; V gene: TRBV25-1; D gene: NA; CDR3 protein: CASRGTGPNTEAFF; CDR3 DNA: TGTGCCAGCAGGGGTACAGGACCAAACACTGAAGCTTTCTTT
clone size: NA; J gene: TRBJ2-6; V gene: TRBV7-9; D gene: NA; CDR3 protein: CASSKTDPGANVLTF; CDR3 DNA: TGTGCCAGCAGCAAGACAGACCCTGGGGCCAACGTCCTGACTTTC
clone size: NA; J gene: TRBJ1-2; V gene: TRBV19; D gene: NA; CDR3 protein: CASSMRGRGRVDGYTF; CDR3 DNA: TGTGCCAGTAGTATGCGGGGCAGGGGAAGAGTGGATGGCTACACCTTC
clone size: few; J gene: TRBJ2-7; V gene: TRBV20-1; D gene: NA; CDR3 protein: CSARSLRVEGQAPLFREQYF; CDR3 DNA: TGCAGTGCTAGATCCCTTCGAGTTGAAGGGCAGGCCCCCCTGTTCCGCGAGCAGTACTTC
clone size: many; J gene: TRBJ1-5; V gene: TRBV2; D gene: TRBD1; CDR3 protein: CASGQASRQPQHF; CDR3 DNA: TGTGCCAGCGGACAGGCGTCTCGGCAGCCCCAGCATTTT
clone size: NA; J gene: TRBJ2-2; V gene: TRBV19; D gene: TRBD2; CDR3 protein: CASSMTSGSGAGELFF; CDR3 DNA: TGTGCCAGTAGTATGACTAGCGGATCCGGTGCCGGGGAGCTGTTTTTT
clone size: many; J gene: TRBJ2-1; V gene: TRBV27; D gene: TRBD2; CDR3 protein: CASSSGLENYNEQFF; CDR3 DNA: TGTGCCAGCAGTTCGGGACTAGAAAATTACAATGAGCAGTTCTTC